This T cell receptor (beta chain) was sequenced for a study of T-cell memory formation after mild COVID-19. Study summary: Across donors, TCR clusters were largely donor specific. Study observations and caveats: Contracting clones, day 15 to 85, had balanced CD4/CD8, and later expanders favored CD4+. Those CD4+ clones that contracted were mainly in CM and EM (CD8+ ones in EMRA). That cross-reactive memory joined was suggested by some responding clones appearing in pre-infection memory.

TCRdb redid the calling of the 5' RACE reads with MiXCR, one entry per CDR3 protein. The sample has 170,000 or so distinct CDR3 sequences; 25% to 40% are singletons. Worth noting for this clonotype: The antigen is undetermined.

Sequencing was carried out using PBMCs or a T cell subset sorted from them (not recorded which). This TCR derives from an adult woman who had mild COVID-19 (a few samples of this study predate the infection). Cell type and time point are not known.

CDR3 region: CASSSPTSGFGTDTQYF. The CDR3, as DNA: TGTGCCAGCAGCTCCCCGACTAGCGGGTTTGGCACAGATACGCAGTATTTT. The gene calls are TRBV7-8 and TRBJ2-3; 10 bases are shared with TRBD2. V was clipped by 4 bases and J by 1 base; unmatched bases: 8. Germline CDR1 SGHVS, CDR2 FQNEAQ. This CDR3 comprises 17 residues.